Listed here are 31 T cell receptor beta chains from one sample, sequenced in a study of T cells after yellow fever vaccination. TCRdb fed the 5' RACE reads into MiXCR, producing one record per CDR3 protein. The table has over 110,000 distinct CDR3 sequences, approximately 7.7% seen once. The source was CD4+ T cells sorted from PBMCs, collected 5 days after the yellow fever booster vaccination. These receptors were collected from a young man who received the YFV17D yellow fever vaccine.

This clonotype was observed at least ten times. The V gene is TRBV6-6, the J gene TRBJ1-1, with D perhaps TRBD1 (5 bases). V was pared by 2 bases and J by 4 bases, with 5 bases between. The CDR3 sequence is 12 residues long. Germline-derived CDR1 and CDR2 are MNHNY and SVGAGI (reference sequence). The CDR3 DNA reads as TGTGCCAGCAGTTACGGGGGCACTGAAGCTTTCTTT. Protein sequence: CASSYGGTEAFF.

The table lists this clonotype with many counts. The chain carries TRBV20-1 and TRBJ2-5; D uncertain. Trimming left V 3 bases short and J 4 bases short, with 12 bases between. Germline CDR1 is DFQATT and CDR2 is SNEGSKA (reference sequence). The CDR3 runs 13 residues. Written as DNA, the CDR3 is TGCAGTGCTAGTGGGCTTTTACCAGAGACCCAGTACTTC. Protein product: CSASGLLPETQYF.

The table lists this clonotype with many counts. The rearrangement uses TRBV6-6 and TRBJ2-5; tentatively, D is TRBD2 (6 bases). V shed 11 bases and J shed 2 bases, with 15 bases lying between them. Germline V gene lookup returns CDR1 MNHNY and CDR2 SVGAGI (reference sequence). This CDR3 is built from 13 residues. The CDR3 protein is CAAGGTTQETQYF. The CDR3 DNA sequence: TGTGCCGCCGGCGGGACGACGCAAGAGACCCAGTACTTC.

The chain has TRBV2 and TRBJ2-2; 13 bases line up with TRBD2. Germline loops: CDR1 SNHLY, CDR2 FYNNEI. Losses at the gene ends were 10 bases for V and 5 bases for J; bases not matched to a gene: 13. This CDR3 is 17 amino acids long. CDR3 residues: CAICAGLAGTGTGELFF. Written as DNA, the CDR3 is TGTGCCATCTGTGCGGGACTAGCGGGGACCGGAACCGGGGAGCTGTTTTTT.

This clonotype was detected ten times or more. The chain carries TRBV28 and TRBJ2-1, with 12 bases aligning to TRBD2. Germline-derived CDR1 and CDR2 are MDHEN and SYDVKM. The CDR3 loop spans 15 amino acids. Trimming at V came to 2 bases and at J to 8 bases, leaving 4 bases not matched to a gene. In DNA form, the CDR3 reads TGTGCCAGCAGTTTAATGACTAGCGGGAGTTATGAGCAGTTCTTC. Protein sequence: CASSLMTSGSYEQFF.

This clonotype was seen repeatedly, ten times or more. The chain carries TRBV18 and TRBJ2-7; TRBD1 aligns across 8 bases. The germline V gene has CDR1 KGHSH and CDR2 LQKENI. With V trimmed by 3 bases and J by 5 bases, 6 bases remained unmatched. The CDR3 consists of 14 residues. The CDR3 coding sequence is TGTGCCAGCTCACCTCGGACAGGGCGGCACGAGCAGTACTTC. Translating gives CASSPRTGRHEQYF.

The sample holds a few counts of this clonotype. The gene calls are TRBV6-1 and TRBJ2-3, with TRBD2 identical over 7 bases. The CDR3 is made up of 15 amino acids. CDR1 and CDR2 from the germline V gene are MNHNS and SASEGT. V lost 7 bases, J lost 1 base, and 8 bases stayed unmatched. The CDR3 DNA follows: TGTGCCAGCACATTTAGCGGGTCACGCACAGATACGCAGTATTTT. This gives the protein CASTFSGSRTDTQYF.

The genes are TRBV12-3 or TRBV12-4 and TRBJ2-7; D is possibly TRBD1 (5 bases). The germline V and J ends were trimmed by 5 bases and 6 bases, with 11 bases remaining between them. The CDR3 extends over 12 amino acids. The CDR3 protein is CASSKGKGEQYF. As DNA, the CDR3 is TGTGCCAGCAGTAAGGGGAAGGGCGAGCAGTACTTC.

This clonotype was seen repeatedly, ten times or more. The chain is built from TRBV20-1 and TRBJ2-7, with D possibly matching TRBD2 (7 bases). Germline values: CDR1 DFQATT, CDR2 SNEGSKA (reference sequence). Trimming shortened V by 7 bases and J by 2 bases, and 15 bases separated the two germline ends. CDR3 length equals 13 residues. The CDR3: CSGSEGGAYEQYF. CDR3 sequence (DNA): TGCAGTGGGAGTGAAGGGGGGGCCTACGAGCAGTACTTC.

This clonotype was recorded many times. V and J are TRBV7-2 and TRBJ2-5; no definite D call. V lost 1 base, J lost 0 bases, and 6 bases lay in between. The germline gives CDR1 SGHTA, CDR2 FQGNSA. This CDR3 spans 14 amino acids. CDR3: CASSLVAYQETQYF. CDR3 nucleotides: TGTGCCAGCAGCTTAGTCGCCTACCAAGAGACCCAGTACTTC.

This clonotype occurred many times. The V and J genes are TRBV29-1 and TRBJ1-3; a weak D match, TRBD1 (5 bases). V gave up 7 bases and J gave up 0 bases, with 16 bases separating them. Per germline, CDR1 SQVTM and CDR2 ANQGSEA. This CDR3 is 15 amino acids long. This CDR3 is CSAAGGPNSGNTIYF. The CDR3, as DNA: TGCAGCGCTGCCGGGGGTCCGAACTCTGGAAACACCATATATTTT. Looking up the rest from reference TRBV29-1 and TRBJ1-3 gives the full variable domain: SAVISQKPSRDICQRGTSLTIQCQVDSQVTMMFWYRQQPGQSLTLIATANQGSEATYESGFVIDKFPISRPNLTFSTLTVSNMSPEDSSIYLCSAAGGPNSGNTIYFGEGSWLTVV.

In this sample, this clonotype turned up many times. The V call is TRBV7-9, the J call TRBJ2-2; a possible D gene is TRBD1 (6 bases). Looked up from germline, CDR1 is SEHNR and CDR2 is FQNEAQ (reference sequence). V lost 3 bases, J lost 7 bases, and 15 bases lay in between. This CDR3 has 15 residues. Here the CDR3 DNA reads TGTGCCAGCAGCTTTGGGGGCCCCACTAGCGGGGAGCTGTTTTTT. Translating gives CASSFGGPTSGELFF.

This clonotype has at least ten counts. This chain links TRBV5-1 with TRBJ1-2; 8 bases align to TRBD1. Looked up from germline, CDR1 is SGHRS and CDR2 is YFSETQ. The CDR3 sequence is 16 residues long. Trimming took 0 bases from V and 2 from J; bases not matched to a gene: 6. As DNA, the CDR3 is TGCGCCAGCAGCTTGGGACCCGGGACAGGCAACTATGGCTACACCTTC. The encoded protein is CASSLGPGTGNYGYTF.

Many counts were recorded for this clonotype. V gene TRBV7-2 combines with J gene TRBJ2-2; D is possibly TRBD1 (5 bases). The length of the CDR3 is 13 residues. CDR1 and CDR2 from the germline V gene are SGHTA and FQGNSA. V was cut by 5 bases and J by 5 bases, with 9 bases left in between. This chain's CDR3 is CASSLTATGELFF. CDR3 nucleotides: TGTGCCAGCAGCCTGACAGCAACCGGGGAGCTGTTTTTT.

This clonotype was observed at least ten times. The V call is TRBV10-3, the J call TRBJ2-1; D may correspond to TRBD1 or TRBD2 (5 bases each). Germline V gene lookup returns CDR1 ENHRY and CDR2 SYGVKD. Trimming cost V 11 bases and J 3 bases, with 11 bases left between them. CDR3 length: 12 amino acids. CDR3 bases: TGTGCCCTCGGGGCAAACTACAATGAGCAGTTCTTC. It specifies CALGANYNEQFF.

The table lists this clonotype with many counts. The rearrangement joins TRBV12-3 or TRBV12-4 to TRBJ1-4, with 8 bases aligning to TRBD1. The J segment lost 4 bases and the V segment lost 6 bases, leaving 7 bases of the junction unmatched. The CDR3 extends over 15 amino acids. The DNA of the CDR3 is TGTGCCAGCAGCCGCAGGGGGCTTGATAATGAAAAACTGTTTTTT. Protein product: CASSRRGLDNEKLFF.

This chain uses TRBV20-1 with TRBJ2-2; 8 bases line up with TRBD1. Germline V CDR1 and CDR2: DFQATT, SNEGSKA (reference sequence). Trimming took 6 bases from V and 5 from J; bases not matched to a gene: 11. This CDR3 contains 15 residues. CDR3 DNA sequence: TGCAGTGCCACCTACAGGACAGGGCGAACCGGGGAGCTGTTTTTT. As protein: CSATYRTGRTGELFF.

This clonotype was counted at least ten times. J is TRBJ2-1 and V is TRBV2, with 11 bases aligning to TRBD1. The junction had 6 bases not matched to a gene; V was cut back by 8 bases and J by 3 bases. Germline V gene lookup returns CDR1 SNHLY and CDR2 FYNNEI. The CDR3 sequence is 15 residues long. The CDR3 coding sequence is TGTGCCAGCCATACCGGGACAGGGGGCTACAATGAGCAGTTCTTC. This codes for CASHTGTGGYNEQFF.

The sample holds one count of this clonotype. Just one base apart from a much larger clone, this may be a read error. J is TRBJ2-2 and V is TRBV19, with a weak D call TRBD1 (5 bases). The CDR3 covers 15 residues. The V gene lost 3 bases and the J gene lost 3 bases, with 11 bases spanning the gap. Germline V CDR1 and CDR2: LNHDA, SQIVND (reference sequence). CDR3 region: CASSIRTLDTGELFF. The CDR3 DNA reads TGTGCCAGTAGTATCCGGACACTGGACACCGGGGAGCTGTTTTTT.

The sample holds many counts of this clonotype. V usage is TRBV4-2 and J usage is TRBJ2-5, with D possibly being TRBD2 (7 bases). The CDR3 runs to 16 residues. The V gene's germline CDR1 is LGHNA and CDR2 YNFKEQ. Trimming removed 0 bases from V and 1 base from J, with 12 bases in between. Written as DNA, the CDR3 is TGTGCCAGCAGCCAAGATCCGGCGGGGGCCCAAGAGACCCAGTACTTC. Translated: CASSQDPAGAQETQYF.

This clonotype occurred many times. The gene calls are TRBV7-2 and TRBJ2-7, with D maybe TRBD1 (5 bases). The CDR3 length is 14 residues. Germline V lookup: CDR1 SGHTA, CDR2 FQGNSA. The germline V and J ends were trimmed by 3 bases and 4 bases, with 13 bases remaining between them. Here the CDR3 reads CASSFFVQGYEQYF. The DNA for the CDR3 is TGTGCCAGCAGCTTTTTCGTTCAGGGTTACGAGCAGTACTTC.

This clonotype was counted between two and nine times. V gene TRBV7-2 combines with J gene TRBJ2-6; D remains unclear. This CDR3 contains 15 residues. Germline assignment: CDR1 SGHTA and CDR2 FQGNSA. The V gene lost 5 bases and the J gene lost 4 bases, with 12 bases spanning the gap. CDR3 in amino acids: CASSPSFGGANVLTF. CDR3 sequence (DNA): TGTGCCAGCAGCCCGTCTTTCGGGGGGGCCAACGTCCTGACTTTC.

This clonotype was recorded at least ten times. The CDR3: CSASRRSPAEAFF. In DNA, the CDR3 is TGCAGTGCTAGCCGCCGGAGCCCAGCTGAAGCTTTCTTT. The chain recombines TRBV20-1 with TRBJ1-1; D uncertain. The CDR3 length is 13 residues. Germline loops: CDR1 DFQATT, CDR2 SNEGSKA (reference sequence). The V end was cut by 3 bases, the J end by 6 bases, with 14 bases between.

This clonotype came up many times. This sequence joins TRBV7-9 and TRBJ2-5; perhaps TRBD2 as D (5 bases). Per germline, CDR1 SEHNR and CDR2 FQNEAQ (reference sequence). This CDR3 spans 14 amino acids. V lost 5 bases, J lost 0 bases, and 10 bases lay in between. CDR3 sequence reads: CASSPEADQETQYF. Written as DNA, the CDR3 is TGTGCCAGCAGCCCGGAGGCAGACCAAGAGACCCAGTACTTC.

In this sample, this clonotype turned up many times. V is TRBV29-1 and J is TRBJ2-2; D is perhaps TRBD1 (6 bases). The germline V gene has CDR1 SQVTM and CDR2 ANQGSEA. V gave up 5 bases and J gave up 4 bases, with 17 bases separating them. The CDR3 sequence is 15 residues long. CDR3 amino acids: CSVRPRDKPTGELFF. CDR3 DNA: TGCAGCGTTCGACCCCGGGACAAACCCACCGGGGAGCTGTTTTTT.

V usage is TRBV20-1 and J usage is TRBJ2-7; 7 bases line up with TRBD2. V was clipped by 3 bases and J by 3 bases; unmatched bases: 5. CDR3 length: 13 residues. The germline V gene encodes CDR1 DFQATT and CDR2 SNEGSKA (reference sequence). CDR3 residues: CSASSLAVYEQYF. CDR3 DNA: TGCAGTGCTAGCAGCCTAGCGGTCTACGAGCAGTACTTC.

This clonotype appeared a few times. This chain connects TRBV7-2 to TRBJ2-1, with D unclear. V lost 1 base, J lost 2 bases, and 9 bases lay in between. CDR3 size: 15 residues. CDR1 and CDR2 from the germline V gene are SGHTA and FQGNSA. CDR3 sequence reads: CASSLEGWAYNEQFF. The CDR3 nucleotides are TGTGCCAGCAGCTTAGAGGGTTGGGCCTACAATGAGCAGTTCTTC.

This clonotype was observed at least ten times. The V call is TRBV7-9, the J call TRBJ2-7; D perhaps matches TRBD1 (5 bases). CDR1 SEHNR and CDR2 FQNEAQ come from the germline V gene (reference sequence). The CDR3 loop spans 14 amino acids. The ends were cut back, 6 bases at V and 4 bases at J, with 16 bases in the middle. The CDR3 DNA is TGTGCCAGCAGGTTAAGACAGTACCATTACGAGCAGTACTTC. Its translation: CASRLRQYHYEQYF.

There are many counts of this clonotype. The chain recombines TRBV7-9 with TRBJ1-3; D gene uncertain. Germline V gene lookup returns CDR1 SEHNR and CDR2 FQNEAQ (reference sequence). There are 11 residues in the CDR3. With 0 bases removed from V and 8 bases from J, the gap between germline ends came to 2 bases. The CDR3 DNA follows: TGTGCCAGCAGCTTAGCTGACACCATATATTTT. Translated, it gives CASSLADTIYF.

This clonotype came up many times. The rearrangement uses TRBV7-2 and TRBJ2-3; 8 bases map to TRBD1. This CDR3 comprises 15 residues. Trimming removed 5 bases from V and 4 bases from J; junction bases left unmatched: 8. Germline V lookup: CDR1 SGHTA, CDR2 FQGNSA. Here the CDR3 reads CASSQRTGLADTQYF. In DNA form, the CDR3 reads TGTGCCAGCAGCCAAAGGACAGGGCTGGCAGATACGCAGTATTTT.

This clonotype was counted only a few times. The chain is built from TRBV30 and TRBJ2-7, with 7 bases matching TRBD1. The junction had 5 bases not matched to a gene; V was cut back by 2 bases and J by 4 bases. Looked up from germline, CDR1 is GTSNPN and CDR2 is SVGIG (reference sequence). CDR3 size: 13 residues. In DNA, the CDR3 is TGTGCCTGGAGTAGGGGGCGGTCGTACGAGCAGTACTTC. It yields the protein CAWSRGRSYEQYF.